The next 23 T cell receptor beta chains were all read from a single sample in a study of OX40 agonist ivuxolimab in advanced cancers. Here immunoSEQ multiplex PCR was the method, and the copy in TCRdb shows in-frame clones only, minus some. This sample has 50,000 to 75,000 clones, with less than 95% found just once. Sequenced here: CD4+ or CD8+ T cells sorted from blood, sampled in a trial of the OX40 agonist ivuxolimab. All receptors come from an adult with an advanced solid tumor such as melanoma, head and neck, liver or kidney cancer.

This chain connects TRBV6-5 to TRBJ2-1, with TRBD1 matching 7 bases. The V gene's germline CDR1 is MNHEY and CDR2 SVGAGI. The J segment lost 6 bases and the V segment lost 6 bases, leaving 11 bases of the junction unmatched. The CDR3 covers 15 residues. The CDR3 DNA sequence: TGTGCCAGCAGCCTAGGGGGCGGATGGGGCAATGAGCAGTTCTTC. Protein sequence: CASSLGGGWGNEQFF.

This chain joins TRBV30 and TRBJ2-1, with TRBD1 matching 9 bases. With 7 bases clipped from V and 5 bases from J, the junction kept 6 bases outside the gene matches. The CDR3 loop spans 13 amino acids. Germline lookup yields CDR1 GTSNPN and CDR2 SVGIG (reference sequence). CDR3 loop: CAFPGTGHNEQFF. DNA for the CDR3: TGTGCCTTTCCCGGGACAGGGCACAATGAGCAGTTCTTC.

The V call is TRBV29-1, the J call TRBJ2-7; D is uncertain. The CDR3 totals 12 residues. V lost 5 bases to trimming and J lost 2 bases, with 10 bases between them. Germline CDR1 and CDR2: SQVTM and ANQGSEA. The CDR3 coding sequence is TGCAGCGTTCGCCCAAGGCCCTACGAGCAGTACTTC. Its protein product is CSVRPRPYEQYF.

The rearrangement joins TRBV7-8 to TRBJ2-1; perhaps D is TRBD1 or TRBD2 (5 bases each). Germline V gene sequence: CDR1 SGHVS, CDR2 FQNEAQ. This CDR3 spans 16 amino acids. V lost 7 bases, J lost 5 bases, and 21 bases lay in between. In nucleotides, the CDR3 is TGTGCCAGCACGCGAAGGGACGCCCGGCCCAACAATGAGCAGTTCTTC. Amino acids: CASTRRDARPNNEQFF. Based on the CDR3 plus reference TRBV7-8 and TRBJ2-1, the full variable domain is GAGVSQSPRYKVAKRGQDVALRCDPISGHVSLFWYQQALGQGPEFLTYFQNEAQLDKSGLPSDRFFAERPEGSVSTLKIQRTQQEDSAVYLCASTRRDARPNNEQFFGPGTRLTVL.

This chain connects TRBV10-1 to TRBJ1-1, with D uncertain. Trimming stripped 4 bases from V and 1 base from J, with 7 bases between. The CDR3 has 13 residues. The germline V gene has CDR1 WNHNN and CDR2 SYGVQD (reference sequence). Written as DNA, the CDR3 is TGCGCCAGCAGTGGTAGACAGAACACTGAAGCTTTCTTT. This gives the protein CASSGRQNTEAFF.

V is TRBV5-1 and J is TRBJ2-3; possible D gene TRBD1, 5 bases. The germline V gene has CDR1 SGHRS and CDR2 YFSETQ. With 1 base removed from V and 3 bases from J, the gap between germline ends came to 12 bases. This CDR3 spans 15 amino acids. The CDR3 protein is CASSLYGAGTDTQYF. The CDR3 DNA sequence: TGCGCCAGCAGCTTGTATGGGGCAGGGACAGATACGCAGTATTTT.

The chain has TRBV27 and TRBJ1-2; no clear D gene. V lost 0 bases and J lost 6, with 14 bases in between. This CDR3 spans 15 amino acids. Germline V gene sequence: CDR1 MNHEY, CDR2 SMNVEV (reference sequence). CDR3 sequence reads: CASSLSGPALHGYTF. DNA for the CDR3: TGTGCCAGCAGTTTATCGGGTCCAGCCCTACATGGCTACACCTTC.

The CDR3 DNA follows: TGTGCCAGCTTAGTAGCGGGATACAATGAGCAGTTCTTC. Translating gives CASLVAGYNEQFF. The genes are TRBV6-1 and TRBJ2-1; 8 bases line up with TRBD2. The V gene's germline CDR1 is MNHNS and CDR2 SASEGT. The J segment lost 4 bases and the V segment lost 8 bases, leaving 4 bases of the junction unmatched. The CDR3 has 13 residues.

The rearrangement uses TRBV15 and TRBJ1-4; D gene ambiguous. CDR3 size: 14 residues. The germline CDR1 and CDR2 sequences are LNHNV and YYDKDF (reference sequence). With 1 base removed from V and 6 bases from J, the gap between germline ends came to 9 bases. CDR3 nucleotides: TGTGCCACCAGCAGAGGGGCAGACCATGAAAAACTGTTTTTT. Its protein product is CATSRGADHEKLFF.

This chain links TRBV6-6 with TRBJ2-7; D call uncertain. The CDR3 is 11 amino acids. Germline V gene data show CDR1 as MNHNY and CDR2 as SVGAGI (reference sequence). V was shortened by 7 bases and J by 4 bases, with 8 bases between the two germline ends. The CDR3 reads CASTMLYEQYF. Written as DNA, the CDR3 is TGTGCCAGCACTATGTTATACGAGCAGTACTTC.

This clone was detected only a few times. The rearrangement links TRBV9 to TRBJ1-1; D not resolved. The V and J ends lost 4 bases and 1 base respectively, with 14 bases between them. The CDR3 is made up of 15 amino acids. In germline, CDR1 is SGDLS, CDR2 YYNGEE. As DNA, the CDR3 is TGTGCCAGCAGCCCGTGGGTAGGTAAGAACACTGAAGCTTTCTTT. It yields the protein CASSPWVGKNTEAFF.

This sequence joins TRBV7-3 and TRBJ2-1; TRBD1 is a possible D gene (6 bases). Germline CDR1 SGHTA, CDR2 FQGTGA. V was pared by 5 bases and J by 6 bases, with 11 bases between. The CDR3 length is 13 residues. The CDR3 DNA reads TGTGCCAGCAGCCCAGGACAGTCCAATGAGCAGTTCTTC. Encoded protein: CASSPGQSNEQFF.

The CDR3 nucleotides are TGTGCCAGCAGCAACGGACTAGCGGGAGCGGGAAGGGGCACAGATACGCAGTATTTT. It yields the protein CASSNGLAGAGRGTDTQYF. This rearrangement joins TRBV11-2 to TRBJ2-3; 13 positions match TRBD2. This CDR3 is 19 amino acids long. From germline, CDR1 is SGHAT and CDR2 FQNNGV. The V and J ends lost 5 bases and 1 base, in that order; junction bases with no gene match: 12.

The chain joins TRBV6-6 to TRBJ2-7; D is ambiguous. The CDR3 has 15 amino acids. V dropped 5 bases and J dropped 3 bases, with 17 bases sitting between them. The germline V gene encodes CDR1 MNHNY and CDR2 SVGAGI (reference sequence). CDR3 in amino acids: CASSTQPGPLYEQYF. CDR3 sequence (DNA): TGTGCCAGCAGTACTCAACCGGGTCCACTCTACGAGCAGTACTTC.

The rearrangement uses TRBV15 and TRBJ1-1, with 8 bases that match TRBD1. The CDR3 sequence is 14 residues long. CDR1 LNHNV and CDR2 YYDKDF come from the germline V gene (reference sequence). The V segment lost 5 bases and the J segment 5 bases; nucleotides outside the gene matches: 7. CDR3 DNA sequence: TGTGCCACCAGCCCCCAGGGGGCGGGTACTGAAGCTTTCTTT. Amino acid sequence: CATSPQGAGTEAFF. The whole variable domain, remainder taken from reference TRBV15 and TRBJ1-1, is DAMVIQNPRYQVTQFGKPVTLSCSQTLNHNVMYWYQQKSSQAPKLLFHYYDKDFNNEADTPDNFQSRRPNTSFCFLDIRSPGLGDTAMYLCATSPQGAGTEAFFGQGTRLTVV.

This chain links TRBV5-8 with TRBJ1-3, with 9 bases matching TRBD1. Germline CDR1 is SGHTS and CDR2 is YDEGEE. With V trimmed by 1 base and J by 11 bases, 10 bases remained unmatched. This CDR3 comprises 15 residues. The CDR3 reads CASSLWDRVSGAIYF. In DNA, the CDR3 is TGTGCCAGCAGCTTGTGGGACAGGGTCTCAGGCGCCATATATTTT.

There are a few counts of this clone. The chain has TRBV29-1 and TRBJ1-1; the match to TRBD1 covers 8 bases. The germline gives CDR1 SQVTM, CDR2 ANQGSEA. V lost 5 bases and J lost 0; bases outside the gene matches: 2. The CDR3 loop spans 13 amino acids. CDR3 nucleotide sequence: TGCAGCGTTAAGACAGGGGTGAACACTGAAGCTTTCTTT. Its protein product is CSVKTGVNTEAFF.

The chain uses TRBV6-6 and TRBJ1-6; D is perhaps TRBD1 (5 bases). Trimming pared 8 bases from V and 4 bases from J, leaving 15 bases between. Germline CDR1 reads MNHNY; CDR2 reads SVGAGI (reference sequence). The CDR3 sequence is 15 residues long. As DNA, the CDR3 is TGTGCCAGCTTATTAGGGAGACAGTATAATTCACCCCTCCACTTT. This encodes CASLLGRQYNSPLHF.

The chain combines TRBV30 with TRBJ2-7, with D unresolved. This CDR3 is built from 12 residues. Germline CDR1 reads GTSNPN; CDR2 reads SVGIG (reference sequence). Trimming shortened V by 1 base and J by 6 bases, and 10 bases separated the two germline ends. The CDR3 bases are TGTGCCTGGAGTGATCCGGGCCCCGAGCAGTACTTC. Translating gives CAWSDPGPEQYF.

This clone came up once. V usage is TRBV30 and J usage is TRBJ1-2; no reliable D call. Germline V CDR1 and CDR2: GTSNPN, SVGIG (reference sequence). The CDR3 is 14 amino acids. Trimming left V 3 bases short and J 4 bases short, with 15 bases between. CDR3 nucleotides: TGTGCCTGGAGGGATAGGACGGGCGTCTATGGCTACACCTTC. Its protein is CAWRDRTGVYGYTF.

The chain combines TRBV9 with TRBJ2-5, with 9 bases that match TRBD2. V shed 3 bases and J 5 bases; nucleotides not matched to a gene: 8. The germline gives CDR1 SGDLS, CDR2 YYNGEE. The CDR3 contains 15 residues. The CDR3 reads CASSGWVSGSETQYF. The CDR3 nucleotides are TGTGCCAGCAGCGGGTGGGTTAGCGGGAGCGAGACCCAGTACTTC.

V is TRBV7-3 and J is TRBJ2-7; D might be TRBD1 (7 bases). Germline lookup yields CDR1 SGHTA and CDR2 FQGTGA. V lost 4 bases and J 3 bases, leaving 13 bases between the germline ends. This CDR3 has 14 amino acids. The CDR3 spells CASSSTGRDYEQYF. For the CDR3, the DNA is TGTGCCAGCAGCTCGACAGGGCGGGACTACGAGCAGTACTTC.

J is TRBJ1-5 and V is TRBV25-1, with D tentatively TRBD1 (5 bases). Trimming cost V 4 bases and J 6 bases, with 10 bases left between them. The CDR3 has 13 amino acids. CDR1 and CDR2 (germline): MGHDK, SYGVNS. The CDR3 sequence: CASSGGGIQPQHF. The CDR3 DNA follows: TGTGCCAGCAGTGGGGGGGGAATTCAGCCCCAGCATTTT.